The 19 T cell receptor beta chains below come from one sample, sequenced in a study of cytomegalovirus exposure and HLA in healthy donors. PCR was performed using 60 Vbeta and 13 Jbeta primers. Profiled with immunoSEQ multiplex PCR; TCRdb holds only in-frame clones, not every one. The repertoire holds roughly 200,000 clones, with around four fifths as singletons. Sequencing input: PBMCs. The receptors derive from a woman aged 40 to 49 in good health and CMV-seronegative.

This clone was detected once. This chain uses TRBV19 with TRBJ1-1; 8 positions match TRBD1. V shed 5 bases, J shed 5 bases, and the junction held 13 bases outside the gene matches. The CDR3 spans 16 residues. CDR1 and CDR2 from the germline V gene are LNHDA and SQIVND (reference sequence). CDR3 sequence: CASSSGAGGWETEAFF. In nucleotides, the CDR3 is TGTGCCAGTAGTTCCGGGGCAGGGGGCTGGGAAACTGAAGCTTTCTTT. Filled out from reference TRBV19 and TRBJ1-1, the complete variable domain reads DGGITQSPKYLFRKEGQNVTLSCEQNLNHDAMYWYRQDPGQGLRLIYYSQIVNDFQKGDIAEGYSVSREKKESFPLTVTSAQKNPTAFYLCASSSGAGGWETEAFFGQGTRLTVV.

The chain employs TRBV4-2 and TRBJ2-2; TRBD2 matches 11 bases. Germline V gene data show CDR1 as LGHNA and CDR2 as YNFKEQ. Germline trimming cut 0 bases from V and 9 bases from J; bases unmatched to any gene: 9. The CDR3 extends over 17 amino acids. CDR3 DNA: TGTGCCAGCAGCCAAGACGTTCTGCGACTAGCGGGACGGGAGCTGTTTTTT. It encodes CASSQDVLRLAGRELFF.

The chain has TRBV27 and TRBJ2-3; 7 nucleotides align to TRBD1. V dropped 6 bases and J dropped 14; count of bases not matched to a gene: 20. This CDR3 is 15 amino acids long. Germline-derived CDR1 and CDR2 are MNHEY and SMNVEV (reference sequence). CDR3: CASRIQPGQHFSAYF. The CDR3 DNA reads as TGTGCCAGCAGAATACAGCCGGGACAGCATTTTTCGGCGTATTTT.

V usage is TRBV18 and J usage is TRBJ1-3; TRBD1 might be the D (6 bases). Trimming took 8 bases from V and 4 from J, leaving 18 bases between them. The CDR3 has 15 residues. From germline, CDR1 is KGHSH and CDR2 LQKENI. CDR3 DNA: TGTGCCAGCCAGAGGCAGGGGAATTCCGGAAACACCATATATTTT. The encoded protein is CASQRQGNSGNTIYF.

V and J are TRBV19 and TRBJ1-5, with D uncertain. The CDR3 contains 14 residues. Germline V gives CDR1 LNHDA, CDR2 SQIVND (reference sequence). V was trimmed by 6 bases and J by 11 bases, leaving 20 bases between them. The chain's CDR3 is CASRTSGSYRTQHF. The DNA of the CDR3 is TGTGCCAGTAGGACTAGTGGGTCTTATAGGACCCAGCATTTT.

This clone was counted a single time. The chain is built from TRBV12-5 and TRBJ2-1; no clear D gene. The CDR3 spans 13 residues. CDR1 is LGHNT, CDR2 FRNRAP, per germline. Deletions cut 6 bases from V and 2 bases from J, with 8 bases between. The DNA for the CDR3 is TGTGCTAGTGGCCTCTCCCCCTACAATGAGCAGTTCTTC. This sequence encodes CASGLSPYNEQFF. The full variable domain, its missing parts supplied by reference TRBV12-5 and TRBJ2-1, is DARVTQTPRHKVTEMGQEVTMRCQPILGHNTVFWYRQTMMQGLELLAYFRNRAPLDDSGMPKDRFSAEMPDATLATLKIQPSEPRDSAVYFCASGLSPYNEQFFGPGTRLTVL.

V and J are TRBV11-3 and TRBJ2-7; D possibly corresponds to TRBD2 (5 bases). The CDR3 loop spans 14 amino acids. The V end was cut by 7 bases, the J end by 11 bases, with 24 bases between. The V gene's germline CDR1 is SGHNT and CDR2 YENEEA. CDR3 sequence: CASTPEASPLAEYF. The CDR3 region has the DNA TGTGCCAGCACCCCTGAGGCCTCCCCCCTAGCAGAGTACTTC.

This clone was seen just once. The chain employs TRBV7-2 and TRBJ2-7; D perhaps matches TRBD1 (6 bases). CDR1 is SGHTA, CDR2 FQGNSA, per germline. V lost 5 bases, J lost 3 bases, and 17 bases lay in between. The CDR3 is 15 residues long. CDR3 amino acids: CASSPMPGTLYEQYF. The CDR3 DNA sequence: TGTGCCAGCAGCCCAATGCCCGGGACACTCTACGAGCAGTACTTC.

The V gene is TRBV2, the J gene TRBJ2-1, with D uncertain. In germline, CDR1 is SNHLY, CDR2 FYNNEI. Trimming pared 4 bases from V and 7 bases from J, leaving 11 bases between. The CDR3 contains 13 residues. The CDR3 bases are TGTGCCAGCAGTGGAGGTCCCCGAAATGAGCAGTTCTTC. Translation: CASSGGPRNEQFF.

This clone was counted once. The J gene is TRBJ1-2, the V gene TRBV28, with a tentative D call TRBD1 (6 bases). Germline lookup yields CDR1 MDHEN and CDR2 SYDVKM. The CDR3 is 11 residues long. CDR3 nucleotides: TGTGCTACTACAGGGAGCTATGGCTACACCTTC. Protein product: CATTGSYGYTF.

A few counts support this clone. The chain is built from TRBV15 and TRBJ2-5; 7 bases map to TRBD1. The CDR3 totals 13 residues. CDR1 LNHNV and CDR2 YYDKDF come from the germline V gene (reference sequence). Trimming cost V 2 bases and J 5 bases; bases outside gene matches: 2. The CDR3 is CATSRPTGETQYF. The CDR3 DNA reads as TGTGCCACCAGCAGACCGACAGGGGAGACCCAGTACTTC.

The chain has TRBV30 and TRBJ2-2; 8 positions match TRBD1. The germline V gene encodes CDR1 GTSNPN and CDR2 SVGIG (reference sequence). J lost 1 base, V lost 5 bases, and 0 bases had no gene match. The CDR3 is 13 residues long. CDR3 sequence: CAWGTGNTGELFF. In nucleotides, the CDR3 is TGTGCCTGGGGGACAGGGAACACCGGGGAGCTGTTTTTT.

J is TRBJ2-2 and V is TRBV27; tentatively, D is TRBD1 (6 bases). Trimming removed 6 bases at V and 4 bases at J, with 9 bases between. The CDR3 loop spans 13 amino acids. The germline V gene encodes CDR1 MNHEY and CDR2 SMNVEV (reference sequence). The CDR3 DNA reads as TGTGCCAGCAGCGGACAGACCACCGGGGAGCTGTTTTTT. Translated, it gives CASSGQTTGELFF.

The chain combines TRBV7-2 with TRBJ2-5, with TRBD2 identical over 8 bases. The germline gives CDR1 SGHTA, CDR2 FQGNSA. V lost 2 bases, J lost 1 base, and 6 bases stayed unmatched. This CDR3 is built from 16 residues. The DNA of the CDR3 is TGTGCCAGCAGCTTATCGATAGCGGGGCCCCAAGAGACCCAGTACTTC. It is translated as CASSLSIAGPQETQYF.

The V and J genes are TRBV18 and TRBJ1-5, with a weak D call TRBD1 (5 bases). V lost 6 bases and J lost 3, with 12 bases in between. This CDR3 contains 14 residues. The germline V gene has CDR1 KGHSH and CDR2 LQKENI. CDR3 loop: CASSDSSYNQPQHF. The CDR3 nucleotides read TGTGCCAGCTCCGACAGCTCCTACAATCAGCCCCAGCATTTT. The full variable domain, in which reference TRBV18 and TRBJ1-5 provide the parts outside the CDR3, is NAGVMQNPRHLVRRRGQEARLRCSPMKGHSHVYWYRQLPEEGLKFMVYLQKENIIDESGMPKERFSAEFPKEGPSILRIQQVVRGDSAAYFCASSDSSYNQPQHFGDGTRLSIL.

V gene TRBV7-2 combines with J gene TRBJ2-1; 9 bases fit TRBD2. The length of the CDR3 is 17 residues. Unmatched junction bases numbered 9, after V lost 1 base and J lost 5 bases. Germline V gives CDR1 SGHTA, CDR2 FQGNSA. This chain's CDR3 is CASSLVGGLAGNNEQFF. In nucleotides, the CDR3 is TGTGCCAGCAGCTTAGTAGGCGGCCTAGCGGGGAACAATGAGCAGTTCTTC. Combining the CDR3 with reference TRBV7-2 and TRBJ2-1 gives the whole variable domain GAGVSQSPSNKVTEKGKDVELRCDPISGHTALYWYRQSLGQGLEFLIYFQGNSAPDKSGLPSDRFSAERTGGSVSTLTIQRTQQEDSAVYLCASSLVGGLAGNNEQFFGPGTRLTVL.

The chain has TRBV18 and TRBJ1-6; TRBD1 agrees at 8 bases. Germline trimming cut 8 bases from V and 10 bases from J; bases unmatched to any gene: 13. The CDR3 is made up of 15 amino acids. The germline CDR1 and CDR2 sequences are KGHSH and LQKENI. The CDR3 sequence is CASLLNRGAESPLHF. In DNA form, the CDR3 reads TGTGCCAGCCTATTAAACAGGGGGGCCGAATCACCCCTCCACTTT.

CDR3 region: CASSFQKYLPLHSTDTQYF. The CDR3 DNA follows: TGTGCCAGCAGCTTCCAGAAGTATCTGCCCCTTCATAGCACAGATACGCAGTATTTT. This chain joins TRBV7-9 and TRBJ2-3; D is undetermined. This CDR3 is built from 19 residues. Trimming took 3 bases from V and 0 from J, leaving 22 bases between them. Germline V gives CDR1 SEHNR, CDR2 FQNEAQ (reference sequence). Based on the CDR3 plus reference TRBV7-9 and TRBJ2-3, the full variable domain is DTGVSQNPRHKITKRGQNVTFRCDPISEHNRLYWYRQTLGQGPEFLTYFQNEAQLEKSRLLSDRFSAERPKGSFSTLEIQRTEQGDSAMYLCASSFQKYLPLHSTDTQYFGPGTRLTVL.

This clone has only one observation. CDR3 sequence reads: CASSARQDHTQYF. CDR3 coding DNA: TGTGCCAGCAGCGCCCGTCAGGATCATACGCAGTATTTT. This rearrangement joins TRBV9 to TRBJ2-3; no clear D. This CDR3 comprises 13 residues. V was shortened by 3 bases and J by 7 bases, with 12 bases between the two germline ends. Germline V gene data show CDR1 as SGDLS and CDR2 as YYNGEE.